This T cell receptor beta chain appears in the sequencing data of a study of cytomegalovirus exposure and HLA in healthy donors. Study observations and caveats: Later, an analysis found that common viral pathogens appeared to be linked with several of the most significant clusters. Later on, analysis showed that most CMV-associated TCR beta chains appeared to be HLA-restricted. Some V segments, including TRBV6-2 and TRBV6-3, were excluded as indistinguishable. For most TCR beta V segments, an earlier analysis put the productive rate at about 90% or about 30% of the time.

Both 60 Vbeta primers and 13 Jbeta primers went into the PCR. Assay used: immunoSEQ multiplex PCR; TCRdb lists only in-frame clones, some missing. This repertoire includes about 160,000 clones. The CDR3 runs 16 residues. J lost 4 bases, V lost 4 bases, and 9 bases had no gene match. CDR1 SGHTA and CDR2 FQGNSA come from the germline V gene. With regard to this clone: Its antigen is still unknown.

The sequenced sample was PBMCs. The source is a man aged 25 to 45 in good health and CMV-seronegative. The chain carries TRBV7-2 and TRBJ2-3, with 9 bases aligning to TRBD1. The CDR3 spells CASSSRTGAWADTQYF. Here the CDR3 DNA reads TGTGCCAGCAGCTCCCGGACAGGGGCCTGGGCAGATACGCAGTATTTT. The full variable domain, in which reference TRBV7-2 and TRBJ2-3 provide the parts outside the CDR3, is GAGVSQSPSNKVTEKGKDVELRCDPISGHTALYWYRQSLGQGLEFLIYFQGNSAPDKSGLPSDRFSAERTGGSVSTLTIQRTQQEDSAVYLCASSSRTGAWADTQYFGPGTRLTVL.